This entry describes one TCR beta chain. Its antigen is undetermined. The data stem from a study of cytomegalovirus exposure and HLA in healthy donors. Findings and caveats of the study: What was likely a sequencing artifact was a cluster of highly shared sequence variants. In an earlier analysis, in fewer than 700 donors, most V segments appeared productive either ~90% or ~30% of the time. In a later analysis, TCR association rates varied by HLA locus: DRB1 most, HLA-C fewest. In vitro experiments confirmed that a few CMV-associated chains were specific for CMV antigens.

PCR was performed using 60 Vbeta and 13 Jbeta primers. Generated by immunoSEQ multiplex PCR, the TCRdb table keeps only in-frame clones and is missing some. The sample includes 150,000 or so clones, 75% of them seen just once. V lost 0 bases, J lost 3 bases, and 6 bases stayed unmatched. The CDR3 sequence is 19 residues long. The germline V gene encodes CDR1 ENHRY and CDR2 SYGVKD. This sequence originates from a man aged 18 to 35 in good health and CMV-seropositive. Sequenced material: PBMCs. J is TRBJ2-1 and V is TRBV10-3; 15 nucleotides match TRBD2. CDR3 residues: CAISESRTSGRALYNEQFF. As DNA, the CDR3 is TGTGCCATCAGTGAGTCCCGGACTAGCGGGAGGGCCCTCTACAATGAGCAGTTCTTC.